Here is one TCR beta chain with its context. In the original processing: Amplified reference gene primers provided the basis for estimating nucleated cell counts. Generated by immunoSEQ multiplex PCR, the TCRdb table keeps only in-frame clones and is missing some. That table gives V, J and clone size, and the DNA gave D and trimming. The sample records tens of thousands of clones, around 86% being singletons. The V and J ends lost 6 bases and 4 bases, in that order; junction bases with no gene match: 14. The CDR3 is 16 amino acids. CDR1 and CDR2 from the germline V gene are MNHEY and SVGEGT. This record comes from a study of blood T cell repertoires in COVID-19. The wider study: Sources were T cells, B-cell-depleted T cells, or PBMCs; the material itself was cDNA or gDNA.

The rearrangement joins TRBV6-2 or TRBV6-3 to TRBJ2-7; 8 bases align to TRBD1. The source of this sequence is a man in his 60s with active COVID-19. The sequencing input was peripheral blood. Here the CDR3 reads CASSPHARGREYEQYF. DNA of the CDR3: TGTGCCAGCAGCCCCCACGCCAGGGGGCGAGAGTACGAGCAGTACTTC.